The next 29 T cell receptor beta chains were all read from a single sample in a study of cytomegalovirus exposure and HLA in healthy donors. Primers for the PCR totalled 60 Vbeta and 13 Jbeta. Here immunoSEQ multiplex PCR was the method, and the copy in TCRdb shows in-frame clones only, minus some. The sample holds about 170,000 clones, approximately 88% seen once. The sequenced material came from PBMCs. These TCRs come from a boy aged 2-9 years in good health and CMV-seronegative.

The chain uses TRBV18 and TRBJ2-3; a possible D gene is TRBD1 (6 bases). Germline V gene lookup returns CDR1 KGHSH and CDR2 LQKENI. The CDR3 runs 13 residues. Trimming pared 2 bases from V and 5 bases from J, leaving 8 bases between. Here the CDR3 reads CASSPGTLDTQYF. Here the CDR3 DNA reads TGTGCCAGCTCACCAGGGACACTAGATACGCAGTATTTT.

The CDR3 region is CASGGFVQETQYF. The CDR3 region has the DNA TGTGCCAGCGGGGGCTTTGTTCAAGAGACCCAGTACTTC. The chain is built from TRBV9 and TRBJ2-5, with D perhaps matching TRBD1 (6 bases). V lost 7 bases to trimming and J lost 2 bases, with 12 bases between them. The CDR3 has 13 residues. The germline CDR1 and CDR2 sequences are SGDLS and YYNGEE.

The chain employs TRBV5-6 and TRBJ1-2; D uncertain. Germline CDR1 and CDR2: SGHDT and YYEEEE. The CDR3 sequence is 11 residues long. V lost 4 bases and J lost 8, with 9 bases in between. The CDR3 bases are TGTGCCAGCAGCACCGTAGCGGGCTACACCTTC. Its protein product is CASSTVAGYTF.

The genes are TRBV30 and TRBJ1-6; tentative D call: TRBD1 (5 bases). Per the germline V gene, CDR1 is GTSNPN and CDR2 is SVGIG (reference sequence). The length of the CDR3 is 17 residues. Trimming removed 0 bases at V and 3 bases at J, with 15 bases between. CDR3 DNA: TGTGCCTGGAGTGTACAAGCGGGGGTCCTCTATAATTCACCCCTCCACTTT. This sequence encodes CAWSVQAGVLYNSPLHF.

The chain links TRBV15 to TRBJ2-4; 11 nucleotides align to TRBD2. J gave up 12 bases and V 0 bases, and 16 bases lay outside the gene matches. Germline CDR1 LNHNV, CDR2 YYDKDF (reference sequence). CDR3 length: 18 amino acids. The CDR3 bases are TGTGCCACCAGCAGAGAAGTCGGTAGCGGGAGGGCCGGAGACAGTCAGTACTTC. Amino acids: CATSREVGSGRAGDSQYF.

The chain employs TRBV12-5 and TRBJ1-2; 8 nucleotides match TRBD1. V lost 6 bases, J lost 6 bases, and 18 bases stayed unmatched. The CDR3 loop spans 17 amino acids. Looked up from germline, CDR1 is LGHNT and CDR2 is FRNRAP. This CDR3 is CASGVGAGGKAMHGYTF. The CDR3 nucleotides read TGTGCTAGTGGCGTTGGGGCAGGGGGCAAGGCCATGCATGGCTACACCTTC.

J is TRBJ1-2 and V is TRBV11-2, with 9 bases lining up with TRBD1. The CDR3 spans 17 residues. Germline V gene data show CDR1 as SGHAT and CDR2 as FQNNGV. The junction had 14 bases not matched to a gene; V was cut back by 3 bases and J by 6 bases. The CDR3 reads CASSFGTGRVDPDGYTF. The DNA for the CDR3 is TGTGCCAGCAGCTTCGGGACAGGGAGGGTGGACCCAGATGGCTACACCTTC.

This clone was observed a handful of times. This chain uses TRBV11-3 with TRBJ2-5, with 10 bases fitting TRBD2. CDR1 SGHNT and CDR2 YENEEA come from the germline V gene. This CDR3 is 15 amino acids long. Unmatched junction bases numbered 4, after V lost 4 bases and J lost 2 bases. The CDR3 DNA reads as TGTGCCAGCAGCTCGGGACTAGCGCCACAAGAGACCCAGTACTTC. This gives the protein CASSSGLAPQETQYF.

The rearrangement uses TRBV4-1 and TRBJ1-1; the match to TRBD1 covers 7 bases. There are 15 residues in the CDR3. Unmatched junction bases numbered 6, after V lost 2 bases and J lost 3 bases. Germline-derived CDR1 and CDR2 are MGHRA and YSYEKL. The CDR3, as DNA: TGCGCCAGCAGCCAACCGACAGGGAAATACACTGAAGCTTTCTTT. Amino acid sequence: CASSQPTGKYTEAFF.

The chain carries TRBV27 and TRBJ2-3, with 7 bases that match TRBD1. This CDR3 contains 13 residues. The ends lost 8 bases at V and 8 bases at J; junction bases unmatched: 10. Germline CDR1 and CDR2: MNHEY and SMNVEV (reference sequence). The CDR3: CASRWTSGGTQYF. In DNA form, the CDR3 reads TGTGCCAGCCGTTGGACTTCAGGGGGTACGCAGTATTTT.

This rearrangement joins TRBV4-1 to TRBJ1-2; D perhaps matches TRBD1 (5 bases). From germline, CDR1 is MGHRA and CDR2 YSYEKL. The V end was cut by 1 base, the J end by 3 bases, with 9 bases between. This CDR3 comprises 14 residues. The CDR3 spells CASSQVGVYYGYTF. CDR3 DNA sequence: TGCGCCAGCAGCCAAGTAGGGGTTTACTATGGCTACACCTTC.

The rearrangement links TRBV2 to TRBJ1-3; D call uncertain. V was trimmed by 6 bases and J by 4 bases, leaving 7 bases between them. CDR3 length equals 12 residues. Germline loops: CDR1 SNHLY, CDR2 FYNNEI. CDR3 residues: CASSAGGNTIYF. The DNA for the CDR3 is TGTGCCAGCAGCGCGGGAGGAAACACCATATATTTT.

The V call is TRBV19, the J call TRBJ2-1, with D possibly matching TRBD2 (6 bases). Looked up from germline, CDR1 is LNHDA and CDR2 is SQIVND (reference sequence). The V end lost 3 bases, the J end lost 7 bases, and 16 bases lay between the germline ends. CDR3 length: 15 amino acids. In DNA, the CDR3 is TGTGCCAGTAGTATGAGTAGCGGCAGACGGAATGAGCAGTTCTTC. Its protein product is CASSMSSGRRNEQFF.

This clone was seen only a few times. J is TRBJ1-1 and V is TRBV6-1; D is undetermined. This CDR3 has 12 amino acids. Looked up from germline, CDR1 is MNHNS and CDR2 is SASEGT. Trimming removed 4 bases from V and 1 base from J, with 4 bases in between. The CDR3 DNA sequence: TGTGCCAGCAGTGCAGGGAACACTGAAGCTTTCTTT. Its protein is CASSAGNTEAFF.

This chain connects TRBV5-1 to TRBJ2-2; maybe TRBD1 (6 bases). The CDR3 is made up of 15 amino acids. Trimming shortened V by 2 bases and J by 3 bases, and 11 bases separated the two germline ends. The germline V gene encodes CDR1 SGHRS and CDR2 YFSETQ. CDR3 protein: CASSFPHRDTGELFF. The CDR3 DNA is TGCGCCAGCAGCTTCCCGCACAGGGACACCGGGGAGCTGTTTTTT.

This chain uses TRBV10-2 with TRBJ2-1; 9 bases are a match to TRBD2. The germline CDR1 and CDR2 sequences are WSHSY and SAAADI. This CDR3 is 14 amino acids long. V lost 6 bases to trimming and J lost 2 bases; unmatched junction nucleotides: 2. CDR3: CASREREAYNEQFF. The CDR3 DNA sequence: TGCGCCAGCAGGGAGCGGGAGGCCTACAATGAGCAGTTCTTC.

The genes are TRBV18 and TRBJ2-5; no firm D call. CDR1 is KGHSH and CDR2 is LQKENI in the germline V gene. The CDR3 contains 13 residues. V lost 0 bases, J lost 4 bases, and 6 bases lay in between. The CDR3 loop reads CASSPPTGETQYF. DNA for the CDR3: TGTGCCAGCTCACCACCGACGGGAGAGACCCAGTACTTC.

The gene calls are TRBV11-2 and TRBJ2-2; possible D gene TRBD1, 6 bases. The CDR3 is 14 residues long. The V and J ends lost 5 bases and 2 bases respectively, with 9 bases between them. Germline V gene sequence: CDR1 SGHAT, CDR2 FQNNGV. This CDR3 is CASSRTDNTGELFF. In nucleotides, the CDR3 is TGTGCCAGCAGCCGGACAGATAACACCGGGGAGCTGTTTTTT. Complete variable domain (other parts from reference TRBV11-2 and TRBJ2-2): EAGVAQSPRYKIIEKRQSVAFWCNPISGHATLYWYQQILGQGPKLLIQFQNNGVVDDSQLPKDRFSAERLKGVDSTLKIQPAKLEDSAVYLCASSRTDNTGELFFGEGSRLTVL.

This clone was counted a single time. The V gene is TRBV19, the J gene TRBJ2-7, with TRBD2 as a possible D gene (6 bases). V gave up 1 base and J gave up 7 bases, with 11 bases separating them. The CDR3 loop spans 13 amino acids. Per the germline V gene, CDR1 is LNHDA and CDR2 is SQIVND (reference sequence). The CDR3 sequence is CASSIGGAGEQYF. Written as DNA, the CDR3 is TGTGCCAGTAGTATAGGTGGTGCGGGGGAGCAGTACTTC.

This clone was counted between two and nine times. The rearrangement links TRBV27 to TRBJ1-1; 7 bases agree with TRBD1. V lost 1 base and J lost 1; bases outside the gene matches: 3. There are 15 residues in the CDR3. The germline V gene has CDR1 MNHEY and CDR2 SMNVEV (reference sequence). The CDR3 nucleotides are TGTGCCAGCAGTTTATTGGGACAGACGAACACTGAAGCTTTCTTT. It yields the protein CASSLLGQTNTEAFF.

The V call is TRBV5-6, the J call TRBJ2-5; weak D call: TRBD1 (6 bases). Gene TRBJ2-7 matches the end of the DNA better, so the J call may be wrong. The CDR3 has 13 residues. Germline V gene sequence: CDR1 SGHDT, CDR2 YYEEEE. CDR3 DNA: TGTGCCAGCAGCCCCAGGGGAGCGTACGAGCAGTACTTC. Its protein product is CASSPRGAYEQYF.

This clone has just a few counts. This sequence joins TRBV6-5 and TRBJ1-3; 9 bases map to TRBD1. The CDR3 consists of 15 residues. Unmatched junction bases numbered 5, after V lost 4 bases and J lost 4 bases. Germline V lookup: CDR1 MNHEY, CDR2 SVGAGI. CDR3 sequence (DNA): TGTGCCAGCAGTTTGGGACAGGGTGGCGGAAACACCATATATTTT. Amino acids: CASSLGQGGGNTIYF.

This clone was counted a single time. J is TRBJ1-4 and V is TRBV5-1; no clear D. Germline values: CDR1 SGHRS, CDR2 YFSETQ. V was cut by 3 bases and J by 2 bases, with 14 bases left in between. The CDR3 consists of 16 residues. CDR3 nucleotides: TGCGCCAGCAGCTCGACATCGTGGGAGACTAATGAAAAACTGTTTTTT. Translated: CASSSTSWETNEKLFF.

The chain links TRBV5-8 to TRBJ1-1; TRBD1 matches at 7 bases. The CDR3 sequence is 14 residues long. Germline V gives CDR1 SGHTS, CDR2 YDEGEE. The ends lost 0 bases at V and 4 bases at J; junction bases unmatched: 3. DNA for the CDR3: TGTGCCAGCAGCTTGGGGACAGGTTCCACTGAAGCTTTCTTT. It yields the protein CASSLGTGSTEAFF.

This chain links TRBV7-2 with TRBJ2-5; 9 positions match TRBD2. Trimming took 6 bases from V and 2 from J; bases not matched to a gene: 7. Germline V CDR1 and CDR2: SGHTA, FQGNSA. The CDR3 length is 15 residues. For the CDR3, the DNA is TGTGCCAGCAGTCGGACTAGCGCCTTACAAGAGACCCAGTACTTC. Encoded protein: CASSRTSALQETQYF.

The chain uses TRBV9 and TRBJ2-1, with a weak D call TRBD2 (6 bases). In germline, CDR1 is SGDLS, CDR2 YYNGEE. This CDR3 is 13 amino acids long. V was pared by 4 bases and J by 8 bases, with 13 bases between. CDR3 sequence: CASSMTRGDEQFF. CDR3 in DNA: TGTGCCAGCAGCATGACTAGAGGCGATGAGCAGTTCTTC. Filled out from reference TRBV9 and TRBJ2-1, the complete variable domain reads DSGVTQTPKHLITATGQRVTLRCSPRSGDLSVYWYQQSLDQGLQFLIQYYNGEERAKGNILERFSAQQFPDLHSELNLSSLELGDSALYFCASSMTRGDEQFFGPGTRLTVL.

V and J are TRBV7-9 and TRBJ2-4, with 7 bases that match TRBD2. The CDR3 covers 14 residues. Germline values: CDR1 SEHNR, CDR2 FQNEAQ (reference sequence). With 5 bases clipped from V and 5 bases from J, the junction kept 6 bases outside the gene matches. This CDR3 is CASSQILAENIQYF. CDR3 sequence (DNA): TGTGCCAGCAGCCAAATTCTAGCGGAAAACATTCAGTACTTC.

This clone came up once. The CDR3 protein is CASSPMSTGAALNQPQHF. CDR3 sequence (DNA): TGTGCCAGCTCACCAATGTCTACTGGGGCCGCACTAAATCAGCCCCAGCATTTT. V and J are TRBV18 and TRBJ1-5, with TRBD1 as a possible D gene (5 bases). The CDR3 runs 18 residues. The germline CDR1 and CDR2 sequences are KGHSH and LQKENI. The V end lost 2 bases, the J end lost 4 bases, and 21 bases lay between the germline ends.

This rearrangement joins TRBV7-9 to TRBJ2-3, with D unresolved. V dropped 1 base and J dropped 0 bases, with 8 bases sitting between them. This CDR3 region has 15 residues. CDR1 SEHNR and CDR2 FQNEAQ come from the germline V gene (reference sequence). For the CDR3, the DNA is TGTGCCAGCAGCTTAGACACATCTAGCACAGATACGCAGTATTTT. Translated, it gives CASSLDTSSTDTQYF.